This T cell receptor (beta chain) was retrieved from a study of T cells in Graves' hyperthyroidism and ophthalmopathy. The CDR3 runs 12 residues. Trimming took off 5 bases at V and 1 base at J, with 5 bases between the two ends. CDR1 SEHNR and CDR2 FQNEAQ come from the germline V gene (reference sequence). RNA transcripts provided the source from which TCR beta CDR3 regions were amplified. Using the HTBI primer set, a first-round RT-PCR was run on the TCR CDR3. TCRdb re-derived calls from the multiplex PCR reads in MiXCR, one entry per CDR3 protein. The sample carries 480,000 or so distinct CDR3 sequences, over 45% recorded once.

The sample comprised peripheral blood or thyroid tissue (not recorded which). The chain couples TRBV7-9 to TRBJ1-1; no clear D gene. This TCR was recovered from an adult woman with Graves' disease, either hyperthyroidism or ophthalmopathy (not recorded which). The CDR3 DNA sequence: TGTGCCAGCAGCGGAACGAACACTGAAGCTTTCTTT. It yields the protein CASSGTNTEAFF.